These T cell receptor beta chains were read from a single sample in a study of response to subunit inactivated influenza vaccine. MiXCR, applied by TCRdb to the RT-PCR reads, yields one record per CDR3 protein. The sample carries 650,000 to 800,000 distinct CDR3 sequences, around 18% recorded once. Source: PBMCs from blood, taken roughly 5 days after vaccination. These TCRs come from a man in his forties or fifties who received an inactivated influenza vaccine. Each CDR3 is given with its conserved first and last residue. Fields, in order: V gene, D gene, J gene, clone size, CDR3 protein, CDR3 DNA. A D gene is named only where the DNA matches it firmly. Expanded clones are given a class, and other clones once, few, many or no size at all.

v_call: TRBV5-4; d_call: TRBD1; j_call: TRBJ1-1; clone_size: few; cdr3_aa: CASSLEGAWMGTEAFF; cdr3_nt: TGTGCCAGCAGCTTAGAGGGGGCTTGGATGGGCACTGAAGCTTTCTTT
v_call: TRBV7-9; d_call: NA; j_call: TRBJ2-6; clone_size: NA; cdr3_aa: CAVPNRVFTGANVLTF; cdr3_nt: TGTGCCGTCCCCAACAGGGTATTTACTGGGGCCAACGTCCTGACTTTC
v_call: TRBV6-5; d_call: TRBD2; j_call: TRBJ2-1; clone_size: few; cdr3_aa: CASSYSSGGPYEQFF; cdr3_nt: TGTGCCAGCAGTTACTCGTCGGGGGGGCCTTATGAGCAGTTCTTC
v_call: TRBV30; d_call: NA; j_call: TRBJ1-4; clone_size: NA; cdr3_aa: CAWSVPQLNEKLFF; cdr3_nt: TGTGCCTGGAGTGTACCACAGCTTAATGAAAAACTGTTTTTT
v_call: TRBV5-1; d_call: NA; j_call: TRBJ2-5; clone_size: NA; cdr3_aa: CASSAGVRHLDEETQYF; cdr3_nt: TGCGCCAGCAGCGCTGGAGTAAGGCACCTGGATGAAGAGACCCAGTACTTC
v_call: TRBV12-3/TRBV12-4; d_call: NA; j_call: TRBJ2-5; clone_size: NA; cdr3_aa: CASSPDKHQETQYF; cdr3_nt: TGTGCCAGCAGCCCCGACAAACACCAAGAGACCCAGTACTTC
v_call: TRBV28; d_call: TRBD1; j_call: TRBJ2-7; clone_size: few; cdr3_aa: CASIDRGRYEQYF; cdr3_nt: TGTGCCAGCATCGACAGGGGCCGGTACGAGCAGTACTTC
v_call: TRBV5-1; d_call: TRBD1; j_call: TRBJ2-4; clone_size: few; cdr3_aa: CASSLTGQVLAKNIQYF; cdr3_nt: TGCGCCAGCAGCCTTACGGGACAGGTTCTAGCCAAAAACATTCAGTACTTC
v_call: TRBV12-3/TRBV12-4; d_call: NA; j_call: TRBJ2-1; clone_size: NA; cdr3_aa: CASTSPGKPIDEQFF; cdr3_nt: TGTGCCAGCACCTCCCCCGGGAAACCTATCGATGAGCAGTTCTTC
v_call: TRBV4-3; d_call: NA; j_call: TRBJ2-7; clone_size: NA; cdr3_aa: CASSRTRGSFYEQYF; cdr3_nt: TGCGCCAGCAGCCGTACCCGGGGCAGCTTCTACGAGCAGTACTTC
v_call: TRBV24-1; d_call: NA; j_call: TRBJ2-5; clone_size: few; cdr3_aa: CATSDSTAYIETQYF; cdr3_nt: TGTGCCACCAGTGATTCGACAGCTTACATCGAGACCCAGTACTTC
v_call: TRBV9; d_call: NA; j_call: TRBJ2-7; clone_size: few; cdr3_aa: CASSVGRTSYEQYF; cdr3_nt: TGTGCCAGCAGCGTAGGGCGGACCTCCTACGAGCAGTACTTC
v_call: TRBV12-3/TRBV12-4; d_call: TRBD1; j_call: TRBJ2-7; clone_size: few; cdr3_aa: CASSLGQGAEQYF; cdr3_nt: TGTGCCAGCAGTTTGGGACAGGGGGCCGAGCAGTACTTC
v_call: TRBV20-1; d_call: TRBD1; j_call: TRBJ2-1; clone_size: few; cdr3_aa: CSARPPGQIYNEQFF; cdr3_nt: TGCAGTGCTAGACCTCCGGGACAGATTTACAATGAGCAGTTCTTC
v_call: TRBV15; d_call: NA; j_call: TRBJ2-1; clone_size: few; cdr3_aa: CATSRDPGAVNEQFF; cdr3_nt: TGTGCCACCAGCAGAGACCCCGGGGCCGTCAATGAGCAGTTCTTC
v_call: TRBV7-6; d_call: TRBD1; j_call: TRBJ1-1; clone_size: few; cdr3_aa: CASSAGQVFVTEAFF; cdr3_nt: TGTGCCAGCAGCGCAGGACAGGTTTTTGTCACTGAAGCTTTCTTT
v_call: TRBV27; d_call: NA; j_call: TRBJ2-7; clone_size: NA; cdr3_aa: CASRTRQASYEQYF; cdr3_nt: TGTGCCTCCCGTACGAGACAGGCCTCCTACGAGCAGTACTTC
v_call: TRBV6-5; d_call: NA; j_call: TRBJ2-2; clone_size: few; cdr3_aa: CASSYSDSGTGELFF; cdr3_nt: TGTGCCAGCAGTTACTCGGACAGCGGCACCGGGGAGCTGTTTTTT
v_call: TRBV10-2; d_call: TRBD2; j_call: TRBJ2-3; clone_size: many; cdr3_aa: CASAGGYTDTQYF; cdr3_nt: TGCGCCAGCGCGGGGGGCTACACAGATACGCAGTATTTT
v_call: TRBV6-2/TRBV6-3; d_call: TRBD1; j_call: TRBJ1-6; clone_size: many; cdr3_aa: CASSQWTGDNSPLHF; cdr3_nt: TGTGCCAGCAGTCAGTGGACAGGGGACAATTCACCCCTCCACTTT
v_call: TRBV30; d_call: NA; j_call: TRBJ1-5; clone_size: NA; cdr3_aa: CAWSVRSYQPQHF; cdr3_nt: TGTGCCTGGAGTGTGAGGAGCTATCAGCCCCAGCATTTT
v_call: TRBV6-1; d_call: NA; j_call: TRBJ2-2; clone_size: NA; cdr3_aa: CASRRLWDKGPGELFF; cdr3_nt: TGTGCCAGCAGGCGCCTTTGGGACAAGGGACCAGGGGAGCTGTTTTTT